This T cell receptor beta chain comes out of a study of blood T cell repertoires in COVID-19. Overall study context: Samples representing acute and convalescent COVID-19 were sourced from the United States, Italy and Spain.

Participant-reported clinical history was the basis for cohort assignment. The CDR3 is 15 residues long. Germline lookup yields CDR1 MNHEY and CDR2 SMNVEV (reference sequence). Trimming pared 5 bases from V and 0 bases from J, leaving 14 bases between. Methods used by the authors: It was from reference gene primer amplification that nucleated cell counts were estimated. Clones were sequenced by immunoSEQ multiplex PCR, and TCRdb holds only the in-frame ones, with some missing. The DNA was the basis for D and trimming; V, J and clone size are from that table. The top ten hold around 1.1% of the sample, which has fewer than 300,000 clones, approximately 92% seen once.

Sequencing was carried out using PBMCs or T cells enriched from blood (not recorded which). V usage is TRBV27 and J usage is TRBJ2-7; possibly TRBD1 for D (6 bases). The sequence came from a woman aged 25 to 39 who had recovered from COVID-19. The CDR3 loop reads CASSPPTGPSYEQYF. CDR3 nucleotides: TGTGCCAGCAGTCCGCCAACAGGGCCCTCCTACGAGCAGTACTTC.